The T cell receptor (beta chain) described here comes from a study of T cells after yellow fever vaccination (dated by TCRdb to the late 2010s). For the wider study: The SMART-Seq v4 Ultra Low Input RNA kit was used to prepare libraries from fractions with low cell numbers. Bulk TCR alpha and beta repertoires were sequenced longitudinally to track T-cell clones before and after primary and booster YFV17D yellow fever vaccination. Blood was drawn at multiple timepoints before and after primary and secondary immunization, with bulk PBMC replicates and cell subsets isolated. Two healthy male donors, one aged 18 to 30 and one aged 30 to 40 years, made up the cohort.

This clonotype has a count of ten or more. Its antigen is still unknown. The input lacks base qualities; no much larger clone sits a single base away. CDR3 length: 16 amino acids, cysteine to phenylalanine. Only CDR3 DNA remains: 48 bases, in frame from the first base. The germline V gene (reference sequence) specifies LNHNV as CDR1 and YYDKDF as CDR2. Relative to germline, V is 5 bases shorter and J is 6 bases shorter, with 19 bases between their ends. Findings and caveats that apply to the study as a whole: The study included only a couple of donors, which limits how far the findings can be generalized. Computational filtering was required because FACS-sorted repertoires could contain abundant contaminating clonotypes from the bulk population. Compared with the primary T-cell response, the secondary T-cell response was faster but weaker, reaching its peak on day 5 rather than on day 15. A small share of clonotypes occurred in both CD4 and CD8 compartments, likely arising from convergent recombination. Most clones expanded after primary vaccination (96% of CD4 and roughly 90% of CD8) were re-detected after the booster, suggesting that broad memory maintenance occurred.

The intended sense of this specimen's treatment or condition label: live attenuated yellow fever vaccine strain. Two biological replicates of bulk PBMCs were collected at each blood-draw timepoint. A standard Ficoll-Paque protocol was used to isolate PBMCs from peripheral blood. TriZol was used to extract RNA from bulk PBMCs, from CD4 and CD8 fractions, and from dextramer-positive and dextramer-negative fractions. The data were produced on an Illumina NovaSeq 6000. TCR cDNA was made using 5'RACE template switching, a step that added a universal primer site and unique molecular identifiers. cDNA synthesis was primed from both the TCR alpha and TCR beta constant segments. Library amplification involved two PCR steps, and the second step added sample barcodes and sequencing adapters. Sequencing of libraries was performed on Illumina HiSeq 2500 (2x100 bp) or NovaSeq (2x150 bp). The original pipeline was this. MIGEC handled demultiplexing of reads and collapsing into UMI consensus sequences, while MiXCR performed V(D)J alignment. Using edgeR on replicate PBMC samples, clonotypes were called vaccine-responding if FDR was below 0.01 and the log2 fold change was above 5 up to day 15. Each bulk clonotype was labeled CD4 or CD8 based on which sequenced repertoire, CD4 or CD8, contained the clonotype at higher abundance. TCRdb applied fastp at Q25 and MiXCR to the public reads, then kept only in-frame beta chains. CDR3 protein duplicates are merged, each entry listing the most common genes and DNA. TCRdb's processing, not the authors' own work, is the source of the V and J calls. The sample table holds hundreds of thousands of distinct CDR3 sequences, of which 15% to 20% were seen once. The ten largest clones represent over 15% of the sample.

The sequence was obtained from a man aged 18 to 30 who received the YFV17D yellow fever vaccine. Sequenced material: PBMCs, taken before the yellow fever booster vaccination. The chain was built from TRBV15 and TRBJ1-4, with the D gene not confidently named. DNA sequence: TGTGCCACCAGCTGGAAATCGAAGCCCGGGGATGAAAAACTGTTTTTT. Its amino acids are CATSWKSKPGDEKLFF.